A single sample gave rise to the 31 T cell receptor beta chains below, sequenced in a study of CXCR3-negative and CXCR3-positive naive CD8 T cells (dated by TCRdb to the late 2010s). The instrument was a NextSeq 550. The Human TCR Profiling Kit (MiLaboratory) was used to prepare UMI-labeled 5' RACE TRB cDNA libraries. Each CDR3 protein sequence appears as one entry after TCRdb reprocessed the reads, and no DNA is included. This sample's table contains 20,000 to 25,000 distinct CDR3 sequences. The top ten clones comprise roughly 3.9% of the sample. Sequences were obtained from naive CXCR3- CD8+ T cells from blood. This specimen's cell subset or site label, interpreted: CD45RO-CCR7+CD27+CD95- naive CD8+ T cells lacking CXCR3 (TNR3-). These receptors all stem from a human donor in good health. Some clones in this sample may be carry-over from other donors' samples.

This sequence joins TRBV28 and TRBJ2-3; TCRdb picks TRBD1, but there is no DNA to check that call. Looked up from germline, CDR1 is MDHEN and CDR2 is SYDVKM. The CDR3 runs 16 residues. CDR3 protein: CASRSSDRVVADTQYF.

V is TRBV6-2 or TRBV6-3 and J is TRBJ2-2; TCRdb picks TRBD2, but there is no DNA to check that call. The CDR3 is made up of 13 amino acids. CDR1 and CDR2 from the germline V gene are MNHEY and SVGEGT. CDR3 protein: CASSPTSPGELFF.

V usage is TRBV6-5 and J usage is TRBJ2-1; as DNA is missing, the TRBD1 call by TCRdb cannot be tested. The CDR3 is 15 residues long. Germline V CDR1 and CDR2: MNHEY, SVGAGI. The chain's CDR3 is CASRPGTGVSNEQFF.

The chain is built from TRBV28 and TRBJ2-3; TCRdb names TRBD2, which stays unverified in the absence of DNA. The CDR3 loop spans 14 amino acids. The V gene's germline CDR1 is MDHEN and CDR2 SYDVKM. The chain's CDR3 is CASSLGLTTDTQYF. Drawing the rest from reference TRBV28 and TRBJ2-3, the complete variable domain is DVKVTQSSRYLVKRTGEKVFLECVQDMDHENMFWYRQDPGLGLRLIYFSYDVKMKEKGDIPEGYSVSREKKERFSLILESASTNQTSMYLCASSLGLTTDTQYFGPGTRLTVL.

V gene TRBV5-1 combines with J gene TRBJ1-6. Per the germline V gene, CDR1 is SGHRS and CDR2 is YFSETQ. The CDR3 runs 15 residues. The CDR3 sequence is CASSLEIDGDSPLHF. The variable domain in full, with the rest retrieved from reference TRBV5-1 and TRBJ1-6, is KAGVTQTPRYLIKTRGQQVTLSCSPISGHRSVSWYQQTPGQGLQFLFEYFSETQRNKGNFPGRFSGRQFSNSRSEMNVSTLELGDSALYLCASSLEIDGDSPLHFGNGTRLTVT.

The rearrangement links TRBV2 to TRBJ2-2; the D call of TRBD2 rests on TCRdb alone, since no DNA is present to check it. This CDR3 spans 16 amino acids. CDR1 and CDR2 (germline): SNHLY, FYNNEI. The CDR3 spells CASSGTSGGYTGELFF.

V and J are TRBV29-1 and TRBJ2-7; as DNA is missing, the TRBD2 call by TCRdb cannot be tested. Per germline, CDR1 SQVTM and CDR2 ANQGSEA. This CDR3 contains 12 residues. CDR3 region: CSSIASTYDQYF.

The genes are TRBV29-1 and TRBJ2-5; the TCRdb D gene call, TRBD2, has no DNA to confirm it. In germline, CDR1 is SQVTM, CDR2 ANQGSEA. CDR3 length: 14 residues. The CDR3 here is CSVEGAGGQETQYF.

The chain uses TRBV4-2 and TRBJ2-7; the D gene TCRdb calls, TRBD1, cannot be checked with no DNA. Germline lookup yields CDR1 LGHNA and CDR2 YNFKEQ. This CDR3 is 17 amino acids long. CDR3 residues: CASSPDGTPLSSYEQYF.

The V and J genes are TRBV20-1 and TRBJ2-5. The germline CDR1 and CDR2 sequences are DFQATT and SNEGSKA (reference sequence). The CDR3 consists of 14 residues. The CDR3 region is CSARDGSEQETQYF.

The V gene is TRBV6-5, the J gene TRBJ2-7; TCRdb designates TRBD1, a call that cannot be tested without DNA. Germline loops: CDR1 MNHEY, CDR2 SVGAGI. The CDR3 has 13 residues. The CDR3: CASSPNRAYEQYF.

The CDR3 protein is CSVEGPQREAYNEQFF. The chain carries TRBV29-1 and TRBJ2-1; TCRdb names TRBD2, which stays unverified in the absence of DNA. From germline, CDR1 is SQVTM and CDR2 ANQGSEA. CDR3 size: 16 residues.

The CDR3 loop reads CASSQHTGNLNF. This chain joins TRBV7-2 and TRBJ2-5; TCRdb's D call of TRBD1 is untestable without DNA. Germline V gene data show CDR1 as SGHTA and CDR2 as FQGNSA. This CDR3 is 12 amino acids long.

The chain carries TRBV24-1 and TRBJ2-1; TCRdb gives TRBD2 as the D gene, but with no DNA this cannot be confirmed. The CDR3 spans 13 residues. Germline CDR1 KGHDR, CDR2 SFDVKD. CDR3 sequence: CATRGASGYEQFF.

Here the CDR3 reads CASNTGGTAYEQYF. J is TRBJ2-7 and V is TRBV12-3 or TRBV12-4; absent DNA, TCRdb's TRBD1 call cannot be checked. The CDR3 sequence is 14 residues long.

V is TRBV5-5 and J is TRBJ1-2. This CDR3 is built from 15 residues. Germline loops: CDR1 SGHKS, CDR2 YYEKEE (reference sequence). This CDR3 is CASSLAQGGSYGYTF.

This chain connects TRBV12-3 or TRBV12-4 to TRBJ2-2; TCRdb's D gene call, TRBD1, goes unchecked for lack of DNA. The CDR3 extends over 15 amino acids. The CDR3 spells CASSHQGQFPGELFF.

The V call is TRBV29-1, the J call TRBJ2-3; the TCRdb D gene call, TRBD1, has no DNA to confirm it. The CDR3 sequence is 14 residues long. The germline V gene has CDR1 SQVTM and CDR2 ANQGSEA. The CDR3 sequence is CSVATGVGTDTQYF.

V usage is TRBV28 and J usage is TRBJ2-7. The germline V gene has CDR1 MDHEN and CDR2 SYDVKM. This CDR3 contains 12 residues. The CDR3 sequence: CASSFANYEQYF.

This chain joins TRBV5-1 and TRBJ2-1; TCRdb names TRBD2, which stays unverified in the absence of DNA. CDR3 length equals 16 residues. Germline assignment: CDR1 SGHRS and CDR2 YFSETQ. CDR3: CASSSPGAGDPGEQFF.

This chain uses TRBV6-2 or TRBV6-3 with TRBJ2-1; TCRdb's D gene call, TRBD2, goes unchecked for lack of DNA. CDR1 is MNHEY, CDR2 SVGEGT, per germline. The CDR3 runs to 16 residues. CDR3: CASSLKLAGAYNEQFF.

This chain connects TRBV7-6 to TRBJ2-3; TCRdb's D gene call, TRBD1, goes unchecked for lack of DNA. The length of the CDR3 is 15 residues. The germline V gene encodes CDR1 SGHVS and CDR2 FNYEAQ. CDR3 protein: CASSFDRGGTDTQYF. The full variable domain, its missing parts supplied by reference TRBV7-6 and TRBJ2-3, is GAGVSQSPRYKVTKRGQDVALRCDPISGHVSLYWYRQALGQGPEFLTYFNYEAQQDKSGLPNDRFSAERPEGSISTLTIQRTEQRDSAMYRCASSFDRGGTDTQYFGPGTRLTVL.

The chain recombines TRBV29-1 with TRBJ1-1; the TRBD1 assignment by TCRdb is unverifiable without DNA. CDR3 length equals 15 residues. Germline-derived CDR1 and CDR2 are SQVTM and ANQGSEA. The CDR3 sequence is CSVGGDRTFYTEAFF.

This clonotype is called medium-sized based on its frequency. CDR3 sequence reads: CSASGQGDTEAFF. The chain employs TRBV20-1 and TRBJ1-1; TCRdb selects TRBD1, and the lack of DNA leaves this call unchecked. Germline assignment: CDR1 DFQATT and CDR2 SNEGSKA (reference sequence). This CDR3 is 13 amino acids long.

The chain uses TRBV6-2 or TRBV6-3 and TRBJ2-3. Germline V gene sequence: CDR1 MNHEY, CDR2 SVGEGT. The CDR3 has 14 residues. CDR3 loop: CASSLISFTDTQYF.

The genes are TRBV7-9 and TRBJ1-1. Germline V lookup: CDR1 SEHNR, CDR2 FQNEAQ (reference sequence). This CDR3 comprises 17 residues. CDR3 residues: CASSPSGVGIWDTEAFF.

The chain's CDR3 is CASSPSPLAAEYNEQFF. J is TRBJ2-1 and V is TRBV5-1; TCRdb reports TRBD2, a call that lacks DNA to check it against. CDR1 and CDR2 (germline): SGHRS, YFSETQ. The CDR3 is made up of 17 amino acids. Combining the CDR3 with reference TRBV5-1 and TRBJ2-1 gives the whole variable domain KAGVTQTPRYLIKTRGQQVTLSCSPISGHRSVSWYQQTPGQGLQFLFEYFSETQRNKGNFPGRFSGRQFSNSRSEMNVSTLELGDSALYLCASSPSPLAAEYNEQFFGPGTRLTVL.

This chain joins TRBV7-9 and TRBJ2-7; TCRdb returns TRBD1, unconfirmable since there is no DNA. Germline CDR1 is SEHNR and CDR2 is FQNEAQ (reference sequence). The CDR3 length is 13 residues. This chain's CDR3 is CASSLVGPYEQYF.

This rearrangement joins TRBV29-1 to TRBJ1-1. Looked up from germline, CDR1 is SQVTM and CDR2 is ANQGSEA. This CDR3 is 15 amino acids long. The CDR3 sequence is CSVEGSGLSNTEAFF.

V usage is TRBV6-1 and J usage is TRBJ1-5; checking the TCRdb D call of TRBD1 is not possible without DNA. There are 14 residues in the CDR3. Germline V lookup: CDR1 MNHNS, CDR2 SASEGT. CDR3 residues: CASSQTGRRQPQHF.

The rearrangement links TRBV29-1 to TRBJ2-2. This CDR3 region has 13 residues. Germline CDR1 and CDR2: SQVTM and ANQGSEA. This CDR3 is CSVDSGNTGELFF.